The 12 T cell receptor beta chains presented below share a single source sample, sequenced in a study of T cell clonotyping in hematopoietic cell transplantation. The repertoire was sequenced with immunoSEQ multiplex PCR; TCRdb's copy has only in-frame clones and lacks some. The table has about 50,000 clones, around 84% seen once. The time point: recipient sample about 28 days before transplant, after cytoreduction. The specimen comprised peripheral blood mononuclear cells, sampled before stem cell transplant. The origin of the receptors is a man aged 60 to 75 with biphenotypic leukemia. Some clones in this sample may be carry-over from other donors' samples.

This chain connects TRBV12-5 to TRBJ2-7; D is uncertain. This CDR3 is built from 12 residues. The V end was cut by 0 bases, the J end by 6 bases, with 6 bases between. Germline V lookup: CDR1 LGHNT, CDR2 FRNRAP. CDR3 nucleotides: TGTGCTAGTGGTTTGGTTGCGTCCGAGCAGTACTTC. Protein sequence: CASGLVASEQYF. Full variable domain (missing parts from reference TRBV12-5 and TRBJ2-7): DARVTQTPRHKVTEMGQEVTMRCQPILGHNTVFWYRQTMMQGLELLAYFRNRAPLDDSGMPKDRFSAEMPDATLATLKIQPSEPRDSAVYFCASGLVASEQYFGPGTRLTVT.

The gene calls are TRBV4-2 and TRBJ2-3; 11 bases map to TRBD2. CDR3 size: 17 residues. Germline CDR1 is LGHNA and CDR2 is YNFKEQ. The trim removed 4 bases at V and 2 bases at J, leaving 8 bases unmatched. This CDR3 is CASSPGTSGRNTDTQYF. The CDR3 bases are TGTGCCAGCAGCCCTGGGACTAGCGGAAGAAACACAGATACGCAGTATTTT.

The genes are TRBV7-2 and TRBJ2-4; D is perhaps TRBD1 or TRBD2 (5 bases each). V was cut by 5 bases and J by 6 bases, with 11 bases left in between. CDR3 length: 13 residues. Germline values: CDR1 SGHTA, CDR2 FQGNSA. CDR3 in amino acids: CASSRMRGNIQYF. CDR3 coding DNA: TGTGCCAGCAGCCGCATGAGGGGAAACATTCAGTACTTC.

This chain joins TRBV4-1 and TRBJ2-7, with D perhaps given as TRBD1 or TRBD2 (5 bases each). The CDR3 contains 15 residues. The germline CDR1 and CDR2 sequences are MGHRA and YSYEKL. V lost 0 bases to trimming and J lost 6 bases, with 15 bases between them. CDR3 in DNA: TGCGCCAGCAGCCAAGATCGGGGACGGTCGACCGAGCAGTACTTC. Protein sequence: CASSQDRGRSTEQYF.

This clone was found a few times. The chain has TRBV20-1 and TRBJ1-1; no definite D call. V was pared by 3 bases and J by 1 base, with 3 bases between. The V gene's germline CDR1 is DFQATT and CDR2 SNEGSKA (reference sequence). The length of the CDR3 is 11 residues. In DNA, the CDR3 is TGCAGTGCTAGGGAGAACACTGAAGCTTTCTTT. The encoded protein is CSARENTEAFF.

The rearrangement joins TRBV30 to TRBJ2-7, with D possibly matching TRBD2 (5 bases). Germline V lookup: CDR1 GTSNPN, CDR2 SVGIG (reference sequence). The CDR3 extends over 14 amino acids. Deletions cut 0 bases from V and 7 bases from J, with 16 bases between. CDR3 nucleotides: TGTGCCTGGAGTGTACTACATCGCGGAGGAGAGCAGTACTTC. It specifies CAWSVLHRGGEQYF. The full variable domain, its missing parts supplied by reference TRBV30 and TRBJ2-7, is SQTIHQWPATLVQPVGSPLSLECTVEGTSNPNLYWYRQAAGRGLQLLFYSVGIGQISSEVPQNLSASRPQDRQFILSSKKLLLSDSGFYLCAWSVLHRGGEQYFGPGTRLTVT.

This chain links TRBV30 with TRBJ1-1; D not resolved. The V and J ends lost 3 bases and 8 bases respectively, with 19 bases between them. This CDR3 is 14 amino acids long. Germline V lookup: CDR1 GTSNPN, CDR2 SVGIG (reference sequence). The CDR3 protein is CAWSGIRRMREAFF. In DNA form, the CDR3 reads TGTGCCTGGAGCGGGATTCGAAGAATGAGAGAAGCTTTCTTT.

The chain combines TRBV30 with TRBJ2-3; no reliable D call. Germline V gene lookup returns CDR1 GTSNPN and CDR2 SVGIG (reference sequence). The CDR3 runs 14 residues. V lost 5 bases and J 5 bases, leaving 17 bases between the germline ends. The CDR3 DNA sequence: TGTGCCTGGGGATCCCTCAGGCCTGGAGATACGCAGTATTTT. Translating it yields CAWGSLRPGDTQYF. Using reference TRBV30 and TRBJ2-3 for the parts outside the CDR3, the full variable domain is SQTIHQWPATLVQPVGSPLSLECTVEGTSNPNLYWYRQAAGRGLQLLFYSVGIGQISSEVPQNLSASRPQDRQFILSSKKLLLSDSGFYLCAWGSLRPGDTQYFGPGTRLTVL.

The rearrangement joins TRBV6-5 to TRBJ1-4; 8 bases are shared with TRBD1. CDR3 length: 15 residues. The trim removed 0 bases at V and 8 bases at J, leaving 5 bases unmatched. The germline V gene has CDR1 MNHEY and CDR2 SVGAGI. The CDR3 protein is CASSYSRGRREKLFF. The CDR3 nucleotides are TGTGCCAGCAGTTACTCCAGGGGGCGGAGGGAAAAACTGTTTTTT.

The V and J genes are TRBV5-4 and TRBJ1-4, with D possibly TRBD1 on 6 matching bases. The CDR3 has 14 residues. V was pared by 4 bases and J by 4 bases, with 11 bases between. Per the germline V gene, CDR1 is SGHNT and CDR2 is YYREEE (reference sequence). The CDR3 sequence is CASSPDRSNEKLFF. CDR3 DNA sequence: TGTGCCAGCAGCCCCGACAGGAGTAATGAAAAACTGTTTTTT. The variable domain in full, with the rest retrieved from reference TRBV5-4 and TRBJ1-4, is ETGVTQSPTHLIKTRGQQVTLRCSSQSGHNTVSWYQQALGQGPQFIFQYYREEENGRGNFPPRFSGLQFPNYSSELNVNALELDDSALYLCASSPDRSNEKLFFGSGTQLSVL.

J is TRBJ2-1 and V is TRBV6-1; 8 positions match TRBD1. The V segment lost 6 bases and the J segment 5 bases; nucleotides outside the gene matches: 9. The CDR3 is 15 amino acids. In germline, CDR1 is MNHNS, CDR2 SASEGT. This CDR3 is CASSGGQGWDNEQFF. The CDR3 DNA follows: TGTGCCAGCAGCGGCGGACAGGGTTGGGACAATGAGCAGTTCTTC.

This rearrangement joins TRBV5-1 to TRBJ2-5, with a tentative D call TRBD1 (6 bases). V shed 6 bases and J shed 5 bases, with 8 bases lying between them. This CDR3 is 11 amino acids long. CDR1 is SGHRS and CDR2 is YFSETQ in the germline V gene. The CDR3 loop reads CASTTGETQYF. The DNA for the CDR3 is TGCGCCAGCACAACAGGGGAGACCCAGTACTTC. The entire variable domain, with the rest obtained from reference TRBV5-1 and TRBJ2-5, is as follows: KAGVTQTPRYLIKTRGQQVTLSCSPISGHRSVSWYQQTPGQGLQFLFEYFSETQRNKGNFPGRFSGRQFSNSRSEMNVSTLELGDSALYLCASTTGETQYFGPGTRLLVL.